This T cell receptor beta chain was identified in a study of T cells in Graves' hyperthyroidism and ophthalmopathy. The source of the PBMCs was less than 12 ml of fresh peripheral blood. Template material for amplifying TCR beta CDR3 regions consisted of RNA transcripts. Initially, a first-round RT-PCR of the TCR CDR3 employed the HTBI primer set. TCRdb processed the multiplex PCR reads anew with MiXCR; each CDR3 protein has one entry. The sample contains 600,000 to 800,000 distinct CDR3 sequences, 30% to 40% of which appear only once. This clonotype was observed many times. Germline loops: CDR1 SNHLY, CDR2 FYNNEI. V was clipped by 4 bases and J by 1 base, with 8 bases between them. The CDR3 has 14 amino acids.

The sequence came from a woman between 40 and 50 years old with Graves' hyperthyroidism. Sample: blood. The chain carries TRBV2 and TRBJ1-3; D unclear. CDR3 in DNA: TGTGCCAGCAGTGTCAGGCAATCTGGAAACACCATATATTTT. Amino acids: CASSVRQSGNTIYF.